These 9 T cell receptor beta chains were all obtained from the same sample, sequenced in a study of prognosis after radiotherapy for stage I lung cancer. Multiplex PCR in two rounds served to amplify TCR beta CDR3 from genomic DNA. Primers specific to each TRBV and TRBJ gene drove first-round PCR. TCRdb reprocessed the multiplex PCR reads via MiXCR and lists one record per CDR3 protein. The table lists about 23,000 distinct CDR3 sequences, roughly 43% of them singletons, with 30% to 40% in the top ten. The sequences come from PBMCs, collected before or after stereotactic body radiation therapy (not recorded which). The source of these receptors is a donor of 50 years or more with non-small cell lung cancer.

This clonotype is termed medium-sized. The chain combines TRBV12-3 or TRBV12-4 with TRBJ2-2, with 7 bases matching TRBD1. The junction had 3 bases not matched to a gene; V was cut back by 7 bases and J by 4 bases. This CDR3 has 13 amino acids. The CDR3 region is CASTNRGTGELFF. For the CDR3, the DNA is TGTGCCAGCACCAACAGGGGCACCGGGGAGCTGTTTTTT.

This clonotype was seen ten or more times. V is TRBV6-5 and J is TRBJ2-2; 14 bases match TRBD2. The germline V gene encodes CDR1 MNHEY and CDR2 SVGAGI. The CDR3 totals 21 residues. J lost 0 bases, V lost 7 bases, and 16 bases had no gene match. The CDR3 loop reads CASTLQLPGLAGATNTGELFF. The CDR3 nucleotides are TGTGCCAGCACGCTGCAACTCCCGGGACTAGCGGGGGCCACGAACACCGGGGAGCTGTTTTTT.

J is TRBJ2-2 and V is TRBV6-4; 9 nucleotides match TRBD1. V lost 5 bases to trimming and J lost 0 bases; unmatched junction nucleotides: 7. Per the germline V gene, CDR1 is MRHNA and CDR2 is SNTAGT. This CDR3 contains 17 residues. The CDR3 DNA follows: TGTGCCAGCAGTCGATGGGGGACAGGGTCGAACACCGGGGAGCTGTTTTTT. It encodes CASSRWGTGSNTGELFF.

Many counts were recorded for this clonotype. The chain joins TRBV20-1 to TRBJ1-1, with D hard to call. Trimming shortened V by 0 bases and J by 0 bases, and 8 bases separated the two germline ends. Germline V CDR1 and CDR2: DFQATT, SNEGSKA (reference sequence). The CDR3 is 14 amino acids. The CDR3 coding sequence is TGCAGTGCTAGAGATCGAGTAGTGAACACTGAAGCTTTCTTT. This gives the protein CSARDRVVNTEAFF.

This clonotype was counted at least ten times. The J gene is TRBJ2-7, the V gene TRBV20-1; D possibly corresponds to TRBD1 (7 bases). Looked up from germline, CDR1 is DFQATT and CDR2 is SNEGSKA (reference sequence). V was pared by 2 bases and J by 4 bases, with 15 bases between. The CDR3 length is 14 residues. The CDR3 nucleotides read TGCAGTGCTAGAATTCAGGGGGGCCTTTACGAGCAGTACTTC. The encoded protein is CSARIQGGLYEQYF.

The sample holds many counts of this clonotype. The chain recombines TRBV5-1 with TRBJ2-7, with D perhaps TRBD2 (6 bases). Germline values: CDR1 SGHRS, CDR2 YFSETQ. There are 13 residues in the CDR3. V lost 3 bases and J 7 bases, leaving 14 bases between the germline ends. The CDR3 sequence: CASSWDWRSEQYF. CDR3 coding DNA: TGCGCCAGCAGCTGGGACTGGAGAAGTGAGCAGTACTTC.

This clonotype was detected only a few times. This rearrangement joins TRBV13 to TRBJ1-3; D ambiguous. The V and J ends lost 5 bases and 0 bases respectively, with 11 bases between them. Per the germline V gene, CDR1 is PRHDT and CDR2 is FYEKMQ (reference sequence). The CDR3 has 15 residues. The CDR3: CASSTPASSGNTIYF. The DNA for the CDR3 is TGTGCCAGCAGCACACCGGCCAGCTCTGGAAACACCATATATTTT.

This clonotype was observed at least ten times. The chain links TRBV30 to TRBJ1-5; 8 bases agree with TRBD1. Trimming cost V 3 bases and J 7 bases; bases outside gene matches: 5. The CDR3 spans 13 residues. The germline gives CDR1 GTSNPN, CDR2 SVGIG (reference sequence). CDR3 sequence reads: CAWSRGREQPQHF. In nucleotides, the CDR3 is TGTGCCTGGAGCAGGGGGCGCGAGCAGCCCCAGCATTTT.

Only one count was recorded for this clonotype. CDR3 nucleotides: TGTGCCACCAGCATATATCGATCCGGGGGGGCCAGCTATGGCTACACCTTC. This encodes CATSIYRSGGASYGYTF. The chain joins TRBV15 to TRBJ1-2, with a possible D match to TRBD1 (6 bases). Germline V gene lookup returns CDR1 LNHNV and CDR2 YYDKDF (reference sequence). The CDR3 contains 17 residues. The ends were cut back, 4 bases at V and 4 bases at J, with 22 bases in the middle. The full variable domain, its missing parts supplied by reference TRBV15 and TRBJ1-2, is DAMVIQNPRYQVTQFGKPVTLSCSQTLNHNVMYWYQQKSSQAPKLLFHYYDKDFNNEADTPDNFQSRRPNTSFCFLDIRSPGLGDTAMYLCATSIYRSGGASYGYTFGSGTRLTVV.